This TCR beta chain came from a study of blood T cell repertoires in COVID-19. Study-wide context: Samples representing acute and convalescent COVID-19 were sourced from the United States, Italy and Spain. PBMCs, B-cell-depleted T cells, or T cells provided the cDNA or gDNA that made up the material.

There are 19 residues in the CDR3. Germline V gene data show CDR1 as LNHDA and CDR2 as SQIVND (reference sequence). J lost 1 base, V lost 0 bases, and 13 bases had no gene match. Per the study methods: Amplifying reference gene primers gave estimates of nucleated cell counts. TCRdb's copy holds only in-frame clones and misses some; the assay was immunoSEQ multiplex PCR. Clonal size and the V and J genes are those of that table, whereas D and trimming came from the DNA. The sample carries about 34,000 clones, over 90% recorded once. Sequenced: peripheral blood. The V gene is TRBV19, the J gene TRBJ1-1, with 8 bases lining up with TRBD1. The clonotype comes from a human donor in a cohort sampled during active COVID-19. The CDR3 region has the DNA TGTGCCAGTAGTATAGACAGGGGGCGCGACGTCGCGAAGAACACTGAAGCTTTCTTT. This codes for CASSIDRGRDVAKNTEAFF.